These 11 T cell receptor beta chains were sequenced from one sample in a study of blood T cell repertoires in COVID-19 (dated by TCRdb to about 2020). Library preparation employed the immunoSEQ multiplex PCR assay. TCRdb carries this immuneACCESS record with in-frame sequences only. Its versions omit some clonotypes, under half of them owing to an unresolved V gene in the studies checked, with the rest unexplained. In this sample the table shows 91,000 or so clones, 75% to 95% of which occur a single time. About 3.9% of the sample rests with the top ten. Sequenced sample: peripheral blood. The receptors were gathered from a woman aged 45-65 years in a cohort sampled during active COVID-19.

The chain recombines TRBV5-6 with TRBJ1-3; D ambiguous. CDR1 and CDR2 from the germline V gene are SGHDT and YYEEEE. The germline V and J ends were trimmed by 4 bases and 4 bases, with 21 bases remaining between them. CDR3 length: 17 amino acids. In DNA form, the CDR3 reads TGTGCCAGCAGCAAACAGACGGATTCGCTCAGGGGAAACACCATATATTTT. It yields the protein CASSKQTDSLRGNTIYF.

The chain uses TRBV5-1 and TRBJ1-1; D not resolved. The CDR3 covers 15 residues. Germline lookup yields CDR1 SGHRS and CDR2 YFSETQ. Trimming cost V 5 bases and J 1 base, with 15 bases left between them. The DNA for the CDR3 is TGCGCCAGCAGGTACAGCTTCTCAGGGAACACTGAAGCTTTCTTT. This sequence encodes CASRYSFSGNTEAFF.

The chain joins TRBV18 to TRBJ2-3; 8 bases map to TRBD2. V was pared by 1 base and J by 4 bases, with 10 bases of the junction left unmatched. CDR3 length equals 17 residues. Germline loops: CDR1 KGHSH, CDR2 LQKENI. The CDR3 is CASSPRDSGIIPDTQYF. CDR3 in DNA: TGTGCCAGCTCACCACGTGATAGCGGGATAATCCCAGATACGCAGTATTTT.

The chain carries TRBV28 and TRBJ2-7, with 9 positions matching TRBD2. The CDR3 has 16 residues. The V segment lost 5 bases and the J segment 0 bases; nucleotides outside the gene matches: 8. Germline V gene sequence: CDR1 MDHEN, CDR2 SYDVKM. DNA for the CDR3: TGTGCCAGCAGTAGTAGCGGGAGCCTAATCTCCTACGAGCAGTACTTC. It codes for CASSSSGSLISYEQYF.

The gene calls are TRBV28 and TRBJ2-7; D not certain. Per germline, CDR1 MDHEN and CDR2 SYDVKM. V lost 2 bases and J 1 base, leaving 6 bases between the germline ends. This CDR3 spans 13 amino acids. The CDR3 sequence: CASSLGLSYEQYF. The CDR3 DNA is TGTGCCAGCAGTTTAGGGCTTTCCTACGAGCAGTACTTC. Using reference TRBV28 and TRBJ2-7 for the parts outside the CDR3, the full variable domain is DVKVTQSSRYLVKRTGEKVFLECVQDMDHENMFWYRQDPGLGLRLIYFSYDVKMKEKGDIPEGYSVSREKKERFSLILESASTNQTSMYLCASSLGLSYEQYFGPGTRLTVT.

The chain recombines TRBV5-4 with TRBJ1-6, with 9 bases matching TRBD1. This CDR3 is 15 amino acids long. With 0 bases clipped from V and 9 bases from J, the junction kept 4 bases outside the gene matches. The V gene's germline CDR1 is SGHNT and CDR2 YYREEE (reference sequence). This chain's CDR3 is CASSLGTGGSSPLHF. The DNA for the CDR3 is TGTGCCAGCAGCTTGGGCACAGGGGGCAGTTCACCCCTCCACTTT.

V gene TRBV5-1 combines with J gene TRBJ1-3, with 8 bases fitting TRBD1. The length of the CDR3 is 18 residues. J was trimmed by 3 bases and V by 3 bases; bases with no gene match: 14. CDR1 and CDR2 from the germline V gene are SGHRS and YFSETQ. CDR3 sequence reads: CASSSGQDRPKIGNTIYF. The CDR3 DNA is TGCGCCAGCAGCTCGGGACAGGACCGACCGAAAATTGGAAACACCATATATTTT.

This clone was detected a few times. This chain uses TRBV5-4 with TRBJ2-3, with 8 bases lining up with TRBD1. After removal of 4 bases from V and 4 bases from J, the junction contained 8 bases not matched to a gene. The germline V gene encodes CDR1 SGHNT and CDR2 YYREEE (reference sequence). The length of the CDR3 is 15 residues. In DNA, the CDR3 is TGTGCCAGCAGCGAAAGACAGGGGAAGGCAGATACGCAGTATTTT. Its protein is CASSERQGKADTQYF.

This chain links TRBV5-5 with TRBJ1-1; D possibly corresponds to TRBD1 (6 bases). Trimming removed 0 bases at V and 6 bases at J, with 12 bases between. The CDR3 runs 14 residues. Germline loops: CDR1 SGHKS, CDR2 YYEKEE (reference sequence). For the CDR3, the DNA is TGTGCCAGCAGCTTGGCCTTTACAGGGTCTGAAGCTTTCTTT. As protein: CASSLAFTGSEAFF.

This clone has a single count. The chain carries TRBV6-6 and TRBJ1-3; TRBD1 matches 8 bases. The V gene's germline CDR1 is MNHNY and CDR2 SVGAGI (reference sequence). The CDR3 sequence is 19 residues long. Unmatched junction bases numbered 15, after V lost 5 bases and J lost 0 bases. In DNA, the CDR3 is TGTGCCAGCAGTCCTCGGACAGGGCTGGTCCTTAACTCTGGAAACACCATATATTTT. Protein sequence: CASSPRTGLVLNSGNTIYF.

This clone was recorded only once. The DNA for the CDR3 is TGTGCCAGCTCATCTGACCCAGGGGGCACTGAAGCTTTCTTT. This sequence encodes CASSSDPGGTEAFF. The chain employs TRBV18 and TRBJ1-1; 7 bases align to TRBD1. The germline V gene has CDR1 KGHSH and CDR2 LQKENI. This CDR3 comprises 14 residues. The V segment lost 5 bases and the J segment 4 bases; nucleotides outside the gene matches: 7.